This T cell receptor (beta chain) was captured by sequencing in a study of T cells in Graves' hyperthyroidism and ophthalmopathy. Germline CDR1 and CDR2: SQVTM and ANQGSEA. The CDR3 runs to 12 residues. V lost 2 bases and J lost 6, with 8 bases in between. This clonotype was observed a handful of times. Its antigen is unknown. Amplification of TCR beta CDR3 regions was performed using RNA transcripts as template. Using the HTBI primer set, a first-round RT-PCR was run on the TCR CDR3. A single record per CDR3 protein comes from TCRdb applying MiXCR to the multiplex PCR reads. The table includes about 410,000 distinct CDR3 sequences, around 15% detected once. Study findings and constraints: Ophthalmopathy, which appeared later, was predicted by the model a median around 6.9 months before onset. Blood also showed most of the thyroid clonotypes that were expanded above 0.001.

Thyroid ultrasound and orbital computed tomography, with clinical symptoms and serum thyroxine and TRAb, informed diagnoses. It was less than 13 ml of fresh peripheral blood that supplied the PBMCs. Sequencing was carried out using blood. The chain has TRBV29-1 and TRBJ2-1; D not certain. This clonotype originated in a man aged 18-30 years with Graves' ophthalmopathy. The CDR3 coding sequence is TGCAGCGTTGAACCACAGTTCAATGAGCAGTTCTTC. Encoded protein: CSVEPQFNEQFF.